One T cell receptor beta chain is described in this entry. PCR employed 60 Vbeta and 13 Jbeta primers. Sequenced by immunoSEQ multiplex PCR; TCRdb stores in-frame clones only, minus some. Its listing shows roughly 65,000 clones. CDR3 size: 13 residues. With 0 bases removed from V and 12 bases from J, the gap between germline ends came to 9 bases. Germline V gives CDR1 WNHNN, CDR2 SYGVQD (reference sequence). This entry belongs to a study of cytomegalovirus exposure and HLA in healthy donors. The sample comprised PBMCs. The chain has TRBV10-1 and TRBJ1-6; a weak D match, TRBD1 (5 bases). The TCR was taken from a boy aged 5-17 years in good health and CMV-seronegative. Here the CDR3 DNA reads TGCGCCAGCAGTGAGTCGCCGGGGGGACCCCTCCACTTT. This sequence encodes CASSESPGGPLHF.